This paragraph reports one TCR beta chain. The record originates from a study of CD8+ T cells in alopecia areata. The CDR3 totals 16 residues. CDR1 and CDR2 (germline): ENHRY, SYGVKD. Trimming stripped 3 bases from V and 4 bases from J, with 17 bases between. RNA extraction and reverse transcription yielded cDNA as sequencing template. Using immunoSEQ multiplex PCR, the repertoire was profiled, and TCRdb retains in-frame clones only, with some absent. The table has more than 200,000 clones, roughly 69% seen once; the top ten hold approximately 1.2%. Researchers took lesional scalp punch biopsies and peripheral blood from people who were alopecia areata patients.

This specimen was CD4+ T cells sorted from blood, taken at week 0. The chain combines TRBV10-3 with TRBJ2-3; TRBD2 might be the D (6 bases). The source of this sequence is a human donor with alopecia areata. CDR3 region: CAISDPGLQGADTQYF. In DNA, the CDR3 is TGTGCCATCAGTGACCCGGGACTCCAGGGTGCAGATACGCAGTATTTT.